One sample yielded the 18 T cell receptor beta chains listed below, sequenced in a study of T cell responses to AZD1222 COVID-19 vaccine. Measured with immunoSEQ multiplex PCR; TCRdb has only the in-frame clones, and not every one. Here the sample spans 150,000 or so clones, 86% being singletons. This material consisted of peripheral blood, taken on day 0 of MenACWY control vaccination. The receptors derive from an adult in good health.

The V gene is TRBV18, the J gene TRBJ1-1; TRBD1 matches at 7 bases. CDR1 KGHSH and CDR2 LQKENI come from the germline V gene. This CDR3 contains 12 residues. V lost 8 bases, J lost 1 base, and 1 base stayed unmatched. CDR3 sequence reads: CASHRGNTEAFF. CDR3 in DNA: TGTGCCAGCCACAGGGGGAACACTGAAGCTTTCTTT.

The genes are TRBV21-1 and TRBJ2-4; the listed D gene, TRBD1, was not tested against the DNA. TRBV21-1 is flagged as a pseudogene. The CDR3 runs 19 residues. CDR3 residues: CASSNPRTGGVFGKNIQYF. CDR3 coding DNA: TGTGCCAGCAGCAACCCTAGGACAGGGGGTGTTTTTGGCAAAAACATTCAGTACTTC.

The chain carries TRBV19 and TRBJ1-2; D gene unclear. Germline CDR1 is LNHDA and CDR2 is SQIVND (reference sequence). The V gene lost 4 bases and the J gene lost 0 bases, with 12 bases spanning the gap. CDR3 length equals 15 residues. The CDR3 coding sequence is TGTGCCAGTAGTACCCAGATCGCAGCTAACTATGGCTACACCTTC. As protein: CASSTQIAANYGYTF.

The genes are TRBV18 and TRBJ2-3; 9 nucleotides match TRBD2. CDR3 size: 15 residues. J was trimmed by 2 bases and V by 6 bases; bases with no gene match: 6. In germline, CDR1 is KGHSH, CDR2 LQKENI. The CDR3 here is CASSPAGGATDTQYF. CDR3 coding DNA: TGTGCCAGCTCTCCAGCGGGAGGTGCCACAGATACGCAGTATTTT. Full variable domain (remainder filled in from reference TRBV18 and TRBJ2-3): NAGVMQNPRHLVRRRGQEARLRCSPMKGHSHVYWYRQLPEEGLKFMVYLQKENIIDESGMPKERFSAEFPKEGPSILRIQQVVRGDSAAYFCASSPAGGATDTQYFGPGTRLTVL.

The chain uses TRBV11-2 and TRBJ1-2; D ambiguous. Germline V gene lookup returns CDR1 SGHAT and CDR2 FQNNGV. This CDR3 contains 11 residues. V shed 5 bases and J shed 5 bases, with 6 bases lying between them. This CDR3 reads CASSLTYGYTF. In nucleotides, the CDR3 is TGTGCCAGCAGCCTCACATATGGCTACACCTTC.

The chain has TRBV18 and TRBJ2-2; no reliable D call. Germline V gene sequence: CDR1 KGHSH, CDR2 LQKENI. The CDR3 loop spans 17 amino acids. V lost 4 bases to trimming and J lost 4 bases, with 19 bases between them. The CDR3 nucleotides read TGTGCCAGCTCACATTTCCCAGAGTCCGCCGGCACCGGGGAGCTGTTTTTT. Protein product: CASSHFPESAGTGELFF.

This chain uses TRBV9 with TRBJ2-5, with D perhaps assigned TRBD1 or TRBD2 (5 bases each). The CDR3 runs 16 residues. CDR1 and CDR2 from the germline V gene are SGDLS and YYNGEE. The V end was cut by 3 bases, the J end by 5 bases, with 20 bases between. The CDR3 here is CASSAQVSGGMETQYF. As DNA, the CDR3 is TGTGCCAGCAGCGCACAGGTTTCCGGAGGAATGGAGACCCAGTACTTC.

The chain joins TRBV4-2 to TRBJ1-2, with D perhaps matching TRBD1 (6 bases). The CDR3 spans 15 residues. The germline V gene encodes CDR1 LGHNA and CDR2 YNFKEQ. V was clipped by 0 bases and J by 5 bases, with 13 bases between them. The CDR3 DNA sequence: TGTGCCAGCAGCCAAGATAGTGGGACATTTTATGGCTACACCTTC. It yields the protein CASSQDSGTFYGYTF.

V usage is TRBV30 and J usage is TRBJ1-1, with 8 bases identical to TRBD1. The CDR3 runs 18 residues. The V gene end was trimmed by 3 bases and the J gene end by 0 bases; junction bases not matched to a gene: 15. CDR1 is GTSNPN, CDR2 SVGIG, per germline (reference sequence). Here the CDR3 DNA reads TGTGCCTGGAGAGAACTCGTCCGAGACAGGGGATTGAACACTGAAGCTTTCTTT. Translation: CAWRELVRDRGLNTEAFF. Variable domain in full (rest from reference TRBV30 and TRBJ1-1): SQTIHQWPATLVQPVGSPLSLECTVEGTSNPNLYWYRQAAGRGLQLLFYSVGIGQISSEVPQNLSASRPQDRQFILSSKKLLLSDSGFYLCAWRELVRDRGLNTEAFFGQGTRLTVV.

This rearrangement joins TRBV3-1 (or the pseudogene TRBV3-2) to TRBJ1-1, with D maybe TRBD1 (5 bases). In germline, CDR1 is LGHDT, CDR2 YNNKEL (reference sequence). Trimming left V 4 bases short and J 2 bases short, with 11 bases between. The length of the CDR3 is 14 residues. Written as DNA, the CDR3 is TGTGCCAGCAGCCCGGGACGCGAAAACACTGAAGCTTTCTTT. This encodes CASSPGRENTEAFF.

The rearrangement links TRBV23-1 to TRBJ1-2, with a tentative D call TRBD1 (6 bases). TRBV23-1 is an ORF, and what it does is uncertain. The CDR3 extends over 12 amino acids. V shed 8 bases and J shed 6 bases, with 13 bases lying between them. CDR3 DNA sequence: TGCGCCAGCCACTTCAGGGGTCATGGCTACACCTTC. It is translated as CASHFRGHGYTF.

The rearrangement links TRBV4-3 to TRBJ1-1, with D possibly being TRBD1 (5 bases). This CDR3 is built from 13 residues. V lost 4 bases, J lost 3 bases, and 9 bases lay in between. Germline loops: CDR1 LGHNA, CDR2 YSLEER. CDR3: CASSLGGDTEAFF. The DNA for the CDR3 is TGCGCCAGCAGCCTCGGGGGGGACACTGAAGCTTTCTTT.

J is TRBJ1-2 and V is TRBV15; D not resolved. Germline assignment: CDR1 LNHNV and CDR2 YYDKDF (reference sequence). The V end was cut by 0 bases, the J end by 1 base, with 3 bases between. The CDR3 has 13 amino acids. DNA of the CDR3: TGTGCCACCAGCAGAGAGGGTAACTATGGCTACACCTTC. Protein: CATSREGNYGYTF.

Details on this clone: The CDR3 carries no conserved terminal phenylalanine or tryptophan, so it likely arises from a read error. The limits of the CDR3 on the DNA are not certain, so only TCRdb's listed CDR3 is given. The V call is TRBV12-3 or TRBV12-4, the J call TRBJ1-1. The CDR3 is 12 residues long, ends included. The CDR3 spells CASSFVRAPRRT.

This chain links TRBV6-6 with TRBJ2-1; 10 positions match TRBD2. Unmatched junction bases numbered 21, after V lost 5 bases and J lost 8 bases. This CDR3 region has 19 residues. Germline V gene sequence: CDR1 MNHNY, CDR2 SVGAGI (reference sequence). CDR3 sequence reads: CASSRVRTSGQWARDEQFF. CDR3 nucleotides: TGTGCCAGCAGTCGGGTAAGGACTAGCGGACAATGGGCACGGGATGAGCAGTTCTTC.

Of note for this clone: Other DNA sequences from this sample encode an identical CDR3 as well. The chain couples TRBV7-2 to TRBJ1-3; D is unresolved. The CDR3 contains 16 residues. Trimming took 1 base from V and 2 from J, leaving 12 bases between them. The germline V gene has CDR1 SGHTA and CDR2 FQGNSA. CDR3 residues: CASSLGARGTGNTIYF. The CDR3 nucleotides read TGTGCCAGCAGCTTAGGGGCCCGGGGAACTGGAAACACCATATATTTT.

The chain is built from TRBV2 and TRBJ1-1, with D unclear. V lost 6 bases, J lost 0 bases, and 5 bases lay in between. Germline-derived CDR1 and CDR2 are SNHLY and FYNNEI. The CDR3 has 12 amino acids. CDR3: CASSRMNTEAFF. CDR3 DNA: TGTGCCAGCAGCCGCATGAACACTGAAGCTTTCTTT.

CDR3 sequence: CASSERGNIEQYV. In DNA, the CDR3 is TGTGCCAGCAGTGAGAGGGGGAATATCGAGCAGTACGTC. The V call is TRBV6-1, the J call TRBJ2-7; TRBD1 is a possible D gene (6 bases). The CDR3 loop spans 13 amino acids. Germline CDR1 and CDR2: MNHNS and SASEGT. Trimming took off 3 bases at V and 6 bases at J, with 12 bases between the two ends.